This T cell receptor (beta chain) was documented in a study of human T cells and chemical hapten exposure. The V and J ends lost 0 bases and 4 bases, in that order; junction bases with no gene match: 10. Germline CDR1 is MNHEY and CDR2 is SVGAGI. The CDR3 contains 18 residues. MiXCR, run by TCRdb on the RACE reads, gives a single entry per CDR3 protein. Seen here are roughly 120,000 distinct CDR3 sequences, roughly 9% observed once, and the top ten hold approximately 2.8%. The sample's time point: patch test 2, 6 weeks after DPC sensitization. The treatment is: therapeutic diphenylcyclopropenone sensitization with weekly scalp DPC. The authors' total RNA extraction used unfractionated whole blood.

V and J are TRBV6-5 and TRBJ2-1; 9 positions match TRBD2. The receptor comes from a woman aged 40 to 50 with alopecia areata. Some clones in this sample may be carry-over from other donors' samples. The sequencing here drew on whole blood, taken in connection with sensitization to the hapten diphenylcyclopropenone (DPC). The CDR3 nucleotides are TGTGCCAGCAGTTACTCGGGCGGGGGGGTCCGTTTATACAATGAGCAGTTCTTC. Its translation: CASSYSGGGVRLYNEQFF.